The T cell receptor (beta chain) under discussion was sequenced for a study of T-cell reconstitution after alpha-beta-depleted transplantation in children. Molecular barcoding with unique molecular identifiers was used for the TCRbeta library. TCRdb re-analysed the PCR reads in MiXCR, keeping a single row per CDR3 protein. The table shows 500,000 to 600,000 distinct CDR3 sequences, with approximately 30% occurring only once. The table lists this clonotype with a few counts. CDR1 and CDR2 from the germline V gene are GTSNPN and SVGIG (reference sequence). V lost 0 bases to trimming and J lost 4 bases, with 8 bases between them. This CDR3 has 13 amino acids.

The chain has TRBV30 and TRBJ2-3; D is ambiguous. The source of this sequence is a human donor who donated a stem cell graft to a child with aplastic anemia. The sample was PBMCs from the stem cell graft donor, taken from the stem cell graft. The CDR3 spells CAWSVPGADTQYF. The CDR3 region has the DNA TGTGCCTGGAGTGTACCAGGTGCAGATACGCAGTATTTT.